The 4 T cell receptor beta chains reported below all come from one sample, sequenced in a study of blood T cell repertoires in COVID-19. Assay used: immunoSEQ multiplex PCR; TCRdb lists only in-frame clones, some missing. Here the sample spans some 250,000 clones, around 89% being singletons. Source material: PBMCs or T cells enriched from blood (not recorded which). The receptor set was obtained from a man aged 35 to 55 who had recovered from COVID-19.

This chain connects TRBV18 to TRBJ2-7; 9 bases line up with TRBD1. Trimming at V came to 2 bases and at J to 7 bases, leaving 6 bases not matched to a gene. The CDR3 loop spans 14 amino acids. Germline CDR1 and CDR2: KGHSH and LQKENI. CDR3 coding DNA: TGTGCCAGCTCACCAGGACAGGGGAAGAAGGAGCAGTACTTC. It specifies CASSPGQGKKEQYF.

This chain links TRBV9 with TRBJ2-2; 10 nucleotides line up with TRBD1. CDR1 is SGDLS and CDR2 is YYNGEE in the germline V gene. The CDR3 has 17 amino acids. V trimming: 0 bases; J trimming: 5 bases; junction bases outside the gene matches: 7. Written as DNA, the CDR3 is TGTGCCAGCAGCGTAGGCGACAGGGGGCCGTGGACCGGGGAGCTGTTTTTT. Translating gives CASSVGDRGPWTGELFF.

The V and J genes are TRBV7-6 and TRBJ2-1; TRBD2 matches at 10 bases. After removal of 2 bases from V and 7 bases from J, the junction contained 5 bases not matched to a gene. Germline CDR1 is SGHVS and CDR2 is FNYEAQ. The CDR3 is 15 residues long. CDR3 DNA: TGTGCCAGCAGCTTACCCGGACTAGCGGTTAATGAGCAGTTCTTC. Its translation: CASSLPGLAVNEQFF.

The rearrangement uses TRBV28 and TRBJ1-3, with D possibly matching TRBD1 (5 bases). Germline-derived CDR1 and CDR2 are MDHEN and SYDVKM. The CDR3 runs 14 residues. Between the trimmed V and J ends, which lost 6 bases and 11 bases, there was a span of 20 bases. DNA of the CDR3: TGTGCCAGCAGGGGGACCGGGGGAATGTTATCCATATATTTT. Encoded protein: CASRGTGGMLSIYF.